These T cell receptor beta chains were read from a single sample in a study of spatial heterogeneity in lung cancer. Each CDR3 protein is one row after TCRdb ran MiXCR on the 5' RACE reads. The sample holds about 80,000 distinct CDR3 sequences, around 7.8% seen once. Sample: PBMCs, taken at surgery. The receptors come from a male donor with early-stage non-small cell lung cancer. CDR3s include the opening cysteine and the closing phenylalanine or tryptophan. Fields, in order: J gene, clone size, D gene, V gene, CDR3 protein, CDR3 DNA. The D gene is left open where the match is weak. Some rows have no size entry. The others give once, few or many, or a class for an expanded clone.

TRBJ2-7	many	NA	TRBV10-3	CAISESVKQYF	TGTGCCATCAGTGAGTCAGTAAAGCAGTACTTC
TRBJ1-2	few	TRBD1	TRBV20-1	CSASSGTGDYGYTF	TGCAGTGCTAGTTCCGGGACAGGGGACTATGGCTACACCTTC
TRBJ1-4	many	NA	TRBV7-8	CASSFPLRLGQHEKLFF	TGTGCCAGCAGCTTCCCCTTGAGGTTGGGGCAGCATGAAAAACTGTTTTTT
TRBJ1-1	many	NA	TRBV29-1	CSVGGVTGLNTEAFF	TGCAGCGTTGGGGGCGTTACTGGGTTGAACACTGAAGCTTTCTTT
TRBJ2-7	many	TRBD2	TRBV24-1	CATSAGTSGYAYEQYF	TGTGCCACCAGTGCCGGGACTAGCGGGTACGCCTACGAGCAGTACTTC
TRBJ2-1	many	NA	TRBV29-1	CSVEFGGALSYNEQFF	TGCAGCGTTGAGTTTGGGGGAGCTCTCTCCTACAATGAGCAGTTCTTC
TRBJ2-3	many	NA	TRBV6-2/TRBV6-3	CASKEPGELDTQYF	TGTGCCAGCAAGGAGCCGGGAGAGTTAGATACGCAGTATTTT
TRBJ1-2	many	NA	TRBV28	CASSLSPRVHGYTF	TGTGCCAGCAGTTTATCGCCCAGGGTGCATGGCTACACCTTC
TRBJ1-1	NA	NA	TRBV7-8	CASRRQGGNTEAFF	TGTGCCAGCAGACGTCAGGGAGGTAACACTGAAGCTTTCTTT
TRBJ1-3	many	NA	TRBV29-1	CSVEIDGGNTIYF	TGCAGCGTTGAAATCGACGGAGGAAACACCATATATTTT
TRBJ2-7	few	NA	TRBV20-1	CSAGAVEVSSSYEQYF	TGCAGTGCTGGGGCAGTTGAAGTTTCGAGCTCCTACGAGCAGTACTTC
TRBJ2-7	few	NA	TRBV20-1	CSARDIGAAEPYEQYF	TGCAGTGCTAGAGATATAGGGGCAGCCGAACCCTACGAGCAGTACTTC
TRBJ1-1	NA	NA	TRBV6-5	CATQVGNAAFF	TGTGCCACCCAAGTGGGGAACGCGGCTTTCTTT
TRBJ2-1	few	TRBD2	TRBV20-1	CSARGPGLEVYNEQFF	TGCAGTGCTAGAGGTCCGGGACTAGAGGTCTACAATGAGCAGTTCTTC
TRBJ1-4	NA	NA	TRBV7-9	CASSLAGAGEKLFF	TGTGCCAGCAGCTTAGCGGGGGCTGGGGAAAAACTGTTTTTT
TRBJ1-1	many	NA	TRBV5-1	CASSRTNPELAFF	TGCGCCAGCAGCAGAACTAATCCAGAGCTGGCTTTCTTT
TRBJ1-5	NA	NA	TRBV4-1	CASSQAGINQPQHF	TGCGCCAGCAGCCAAGCAGGGATCAATCAGCCCCAGCATTTT
TRBJ1-2	NA	NA	TRBV4-1	CASSQEWGDYGYTF	TGCGCCAGCAGCCAAGAATGGGGGGACTATGGCTACACCTTC
TRBJ1-4	NA	NA	TRBV19	CASSIGWNEKLFF	TGTGCCAGTAGTATAGGGTGGAATGAAAAACTGTTTTTT
TRBJ2-1	few	NA	TRBV6-2/TRBV6-3	CASAGTLYNEQFF	TGTGCCAGTGCCGGGACCCTCTACAATGAGCAGTTCTTC
TRBJ1-1	many	NA	TRBV30	CAWSVRSARDMNTEAFF	TGTGCCTGGAGTGTACGGTCAGCGAGAGACATGAACACTGAAGCTTTCTTT
TRBJ1-1	few	NA	TRBV29-1	CSVPSPIIRGDGQPKAFF	TGCAGCGTCCCGTCTCCGATCATCCGAGGGGACGGACAGCCTAAAGCTTTCTTT
TRBJ2-1	many	NA	TRBV25-1	CASRSRLGGWNEQFF	TGTGCCAGCAGGTCCAGGTTAGGGGGTTGGAATGAGCAGTTCTTC
TRBJ2-2	many	NA	TRBV10-3	CAISLMNTGELFF	TGTGCCATCAGTTTAATGAACACCGGGGAGCTGTTTTTT
TRBJ2-2	many	NA	TRBV5-1	CASSLAPTGELFF	TGCGCCAGCAGCTTGGCACCAACCGGGGAGCTGTTTTTT
TRBJ1-2	many	TRBD1	TRBV10-3	CAIRTGVANYGYTF	TGTGCCATCAGGACAGGGGTAGCTAACTATGGCTACACCTTC
TRBJ2-1	NA	NA	TRBV7-9	CASSRGRARELNDEQFF	TGTGCCAGCAGCCGGGGCCGAGCGAGAGAACTTAACGATGAGCAGTTCTTC
TRBJ2-3	NA	NA	TRBV20-1	CSARDRYAETSTDTQYF	TGCAGTGCTAGAGATCGTTATGCGGAAACTAGCACAGATACGCAGTATTTT
TRBJ1-6	NA	NA	TRBV5-1	CASSLGFIGDSPLHF	TGCGCCAGCAGCTTGGGTTTCATCGGTGATTCACCCCTCCACTTT
TRBJ1-1	NA	NA	TRBV30	CAWTRAHTEAFF	TGTGCCTGGACAAGGGCCCACACTGAAGCTTTCTTT
TRBJ1-3	few	TRBD1	TRBV10-3	CAISSGTGEGNTIYF	TGTGCCATCAGTTCCGGGACAGGGGAAGGAAACACCATATATTTT
TRBJ2-2	many	TRBD2	TRBV27	CASALGLARGELFF	TGTGCCAGCGCCCTTGGACTAGCGCGCGGGGAGCTGTTTTTT
TRBJ1-1	few	NA	TRBV9	CASSLSSTEAFF	TGTGCCAGCAGCCTCTCAAGCACTGAAGCTTTCTTT
TRBJ1-1	many	TRBD1	TRBV5-4	CASSRDLQGAVTEAFF	TGTGCCAGCAGCCGGGACCTCCAGGGGGCCGTCACTGAAGCTTTCTTT
TRBJ1-1	many	NA	TRBV7-9	CASSSMDTEAFF	TGTGCCAGCAGCTCTATGGACACTGAAGCTTTCTTT
TRBJ2-7	NA	TRBD1	TRBV5-5	CASSRRGQGFYEQYF	TGTGCCAGCAGCCGCCGGGGACAGGGGTTCTACGAGCAGTACTTC
TRBJ2-1	many	NA	TRBV20-1	CSARDRDRPYNEQFF	TGCAGTGCTAGAGATAGGGACCGACCCTACAATGAGCAGTTCTTC
TRBJ1-2	NA	TRBD1	TRBV27	CASSLLTATGANYGYTF	TGTGCCAGCAGTCTACTTACCGCCACAGGGGCCAACTATGGCTACACCTTC
TRBJ2-2	NA	NA	TRBV9	CASSVVGLNTGELFF	TGTGCCAGCAGCGTAGTAGGACTGAACACCGGGGAGCTGTTTTTT
TRBJ2-7	many	NA	TRBV30	CAWSSPPINRFYEQYF	TGTGCCTGGAGTAGCCCTCCGATCAACCGATTCTACGAGCAGTACTTC
TRBJ1-5	NA	NA	TRBV6-2/TRBV6-3	CASSYEAPGVSNQPQHF	TGTGCCAGCAGTTACGAGGCGCCGGGGGTCAGCAATCAGCCCCAGCATTTT
TRBJ2-1	few	NA	TRBV6-6	CASRQINEQFF	TGTGCCAGCAGGCAGATTAATGAGCAGTTCTTC
TRBJ2-1	few	NA	TRBV7-2	CASTLLGPNNEQFF	TGTGCCAGCACCCTGCTTGGTCCTAACAATGAGCAGTTCTTC
TRBJ1-5	many	NA	TRBV18	CASSPGGQYSNQPQHF	TGTGCCAGCTCACCAGGTGGACAGTATAGCAATCAGCCCCAGCATTTT
TRBJ2-7	many	TRBD1	TRBV5-1	CASSSGQPFYEQYF	TGCGCCAGCAGTTCGGGACAGCCCTTCTACGAGCAGTACTTC
TRBJ2-7	many	NA	TRBV27	CASQEGRDHGEQYF	TGTGCCTCCCAGGAAGGAAGGGACCATGGCGAGCAGTACTTC
TRBJ1-1	many	TRBD1	TRBV2	CASSSAGGATEAFF	TGTGCCAGCAGTAGCGCAGGGGGGGCCACTGAAGCTTTCTTT
TRBJ1-5	many	NA	TRBV21-1	CASSKARDRRYYQPQHF	TGTGCCAGCAGCAAAGCCCGGGACAGGAGATATTATCAGCCCCAGCATTTT
TRBJ2-5	many	TRBD2	TRBV5-6	CASSSIGLAGEQYF	TGTGCCAGCAGCTCCATTGGACTAGCGGGAGAGCAGTACTTC
TRBJ1-5	many	TRBD1	TRBV6-6	CASSQGQGAGNQPQHF	TGTGCCAGCAGCCAAGGACAGGGAGCGGGCAATCAGCCCCAGCATTTT
TRBJ2-5	many	NA	TRBV7-2	CASSPLGSLGETQYF	TGTGCCAGCAGCCCCCTAGGCTCCCTAGGGGAGACCCAGTACTTC
TRBJ2-7	many	NA	TRBV27	CASSSMGPYEQYF	TGTGCCAGCAGTTCTATGGGCCCCTACGAGCAGTACTTC
TRBJ1-1	NA	NA	TRBV11-2	CASSFPRNTEAFF	TGTGCCAGCAGCTTCCCGCGGAACACTGAAGCTTTCTTT
TRBJ2-3	NA	NA	TRBV5-1	CASSRPETGASDTQYF	TGCGCCAGCAGCCGCCCGGAAACGGGAGCTTCAGATACGCAGTATTTT
TRBJ1-3	NA	TRBD1	TRBV6-1	CASSESQGAAGNTIYF	TGTGCCAGCAGTGAGTCACAGGGGGCTGCAGGAAACACCATATATTTT